At least ten counts were recorded for the clone carrying this T cell receptor (beta chain). No antigen is known for it. The sample comes from a study of T cells in Graves' hyperthyroidism and ophthalmopathy. Germline trimming cut 4 bases from V and 4 bases from J; bases unmatched to any gene: 3. The germline CDR1 and CDR2 sequences are SGHTA and FQGNSA. The CDR3 loop spans 14 amino acids. RNA transcripts served as the template for amplifying TCR beta CDR3 regions. In the first-round RT-PCR of the TCR CDR3, the HTBI primer set was used. Each CDR3 protein gets one entry after TCRdb re-called the multiplex PCR reads with MiXCR. The sample contains 350,000 or so distinct CDR3 sequences, about 18% of which appear only once. Findings and limits, study-wide: Blood also showed most of the thyroid clonotypes that were expanded above 0.001. Using 13 V-J features, a model discriminated ophthalmopathy from stable hyperthyroidism.

Patients with uncontrolled infections, other autoimmune diseases, pregnancy or lactation were excluded. This TCR came from a woman in her 30s with Graves' hyperthyroidism that later progressed to Graves' ophthalmopathy. The V and J genes are TRBV7-2 and TRBJ2-7, with 11 bases that match TRBD1. Material for sequencing was blood. In nucleotides, the CDR3 is TGTGCCAGCAGCTCCTGGGACAGGGGGTACGAGCAGTACTTC. Translated: CASSSWDRGYEQYF.